This is a list of T cell receptor beta chains from one sample in a study of cytomegalovirus exposure and HLA in healthy donors. TCRdb keeps only in-frame clones here, not all; method: immunoSEQ multiplex PCR. The sample has about 160,000 clones; 65% to 85% are singletons. The sequencing input was PBMCs. These receptors came from a male donor in good health and CMV-seropositive. Both conserved end residues are part of each CDR3. The order of the fields is V gene, J gene, D gene, clone size, CDR3 protein, CDR3 DNA. A D gene is named only where the DNA matches it firmly. Size is stated for part of the rows, as once, few or many counts, or as a class when the clone is expanded.

>TRBV5-1|TRBJ2-7|TRBD1|few
CASSTGTAYEQYF
TGCGCCAGCAGCACCGGGACAGCTTACGAGCAGTACTTC
>TRBV29-1|TRBJ2-5|TRBD2|once
CSAPRTSGSKTQYF
TGCAGCGCACCAAGGACTAGCGGGAGTAAGACCCAGTACTTC
>TRBV14|TRBJ1-4|TRBD1|.
CASSLQGQGVKLFF
TGTGCCAGCAGCCTCCAGGGACAGGGGGTGAAACTGTTTTTT
>TRBV5-1|TRBJ2-3|.|few
CASSLVEAHTDTQYF
TGCGCCAGCTCTCTAGTTGAGGCGCACACAGATACGCAGTATTTT
>TRBV25-1|TRBJ2-1|TRBD1|.
CASSVPGGSYNEQFF
TGTGCCAGCAGTGTCCCAGGGGGCAGCTACAATGAGCAGTTCTTC
>TRBV10-3|TRBJ2-1|TRBD2|.
CAIRGGLAGVISNEQFF
TGTGCCATCAGGGGGGGACTAGCGGGAGTAATTAGCAATGAGCAGTTCTTC
>TRBV6-6|TRBJ2-3|.|.
CASIARLPDTQYF
TGTGCCAGCATCGCCAGACTTCCAGATACGCAGTATTTT
>TRBV30|TRBJ2-1|TRBD2|.
CAWRTPGSGRYNERFF
TGTGCCTGGAGGACCCCGGGTAGCGGGCGCTACAATGAGCGGTTCTTC
>TRBV5-6|TRBJ2-7|TRBD2|.
CASSWTSIPYEQYF
TGTGCCAGCAGCTGGACTAGCATCCCCTACGAGCAGTACTTC
>TRBV18|TRBJ2-7|.|.
CASSPPVSYEQYF
TGTGCCAGCTCACCACCGGTGAGCTACGAGCAGTACTTC
>TRBV25-1|TRBJ2-5|TRBD2|.
CASSEWGLAGVGETQYF
TGTGCCAGCAGTGAATGGGGACTAGCGGGAGTTGGTGAGACCCAGTACTTC
>TRBV6-1|TRBJ2-7|TRBD2|.
CASLGLAGTAQYF
TGTGCCAGCCTGGGGCTAGCGGGAACGGCGCAGTACTTC
>TRBV7-9|TRBJ2-3|TRBD2|.
CASSSPLAGGLDSTDTQYF
TGTGCCAGCAGCTCCCCACTAGCGGGAGGGCTGGATAGCACAGATACGCAGTATTTT
>TRBV6-5|TRBJ1-5|.|.
CASRVSFRNQPQHF
TGTGCCAGCAGAGTCAGTTTCCGCAATCAGCCCCAGCATTTT